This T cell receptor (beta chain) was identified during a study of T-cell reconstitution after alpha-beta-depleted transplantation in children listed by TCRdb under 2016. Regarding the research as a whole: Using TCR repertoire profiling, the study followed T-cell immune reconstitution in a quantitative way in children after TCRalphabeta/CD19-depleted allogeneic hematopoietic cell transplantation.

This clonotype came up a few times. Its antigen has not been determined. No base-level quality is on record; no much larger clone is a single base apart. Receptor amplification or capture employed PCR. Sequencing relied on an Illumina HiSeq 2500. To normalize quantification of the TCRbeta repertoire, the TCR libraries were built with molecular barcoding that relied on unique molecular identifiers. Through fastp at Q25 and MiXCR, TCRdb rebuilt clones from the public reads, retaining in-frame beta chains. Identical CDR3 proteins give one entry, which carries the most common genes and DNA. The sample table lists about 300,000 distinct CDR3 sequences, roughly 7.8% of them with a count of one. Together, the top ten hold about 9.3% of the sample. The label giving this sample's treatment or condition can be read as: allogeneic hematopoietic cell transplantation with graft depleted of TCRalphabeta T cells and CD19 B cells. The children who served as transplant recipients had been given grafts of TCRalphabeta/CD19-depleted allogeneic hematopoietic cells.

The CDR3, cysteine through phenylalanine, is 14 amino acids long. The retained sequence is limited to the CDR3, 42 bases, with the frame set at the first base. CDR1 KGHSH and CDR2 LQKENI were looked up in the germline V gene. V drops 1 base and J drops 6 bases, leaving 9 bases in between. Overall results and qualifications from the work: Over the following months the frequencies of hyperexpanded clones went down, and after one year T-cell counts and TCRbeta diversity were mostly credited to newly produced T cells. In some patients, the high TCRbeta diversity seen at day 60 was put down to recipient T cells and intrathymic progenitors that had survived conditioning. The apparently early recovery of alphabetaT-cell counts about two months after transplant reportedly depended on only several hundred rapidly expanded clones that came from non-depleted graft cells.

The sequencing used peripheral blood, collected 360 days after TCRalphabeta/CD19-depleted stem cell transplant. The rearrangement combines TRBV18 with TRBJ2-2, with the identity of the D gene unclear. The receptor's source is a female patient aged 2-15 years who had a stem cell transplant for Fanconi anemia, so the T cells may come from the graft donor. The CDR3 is CASSPLGNAGELFF. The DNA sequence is TGTGCCAGCTCACCACTGGGCAACGCCGGGGAGCTGTTTTTT.